The clone carrying this T cell receptor (beta chain) has more than one count but fewer than ten. The antigen is not known. TCRdb re-called the RT-PCR reads through MiXCR, storing one row per CDR3 protein. The sample lists 600,000 to 850,000 distinct CDR3 sequences; less than 15% were seen once. This record comes from a study of response to subunit inactivated influenza vaccine. General study points: Authors proposed each seasonal influenza vaccination draws in few new T cells.

Per the germline V gene, CDR1 is MDHEN and CDR2 is SYDVKM. V shed 5 bases and J 4 bases; nucleotides not matched to a gene: 19. The CDR3 has 19 amino acids. Material: PBMCs from blood, obtained 14 to 15 days before vaccination. The V gene is TRBV28, the J gene TRBJ2-7, with TRBD1 matching 11 bases. The origin of this receptor is a man in his forties or fifties who received an inactivated influenza vaccine. CDR3 protein: CASSITTGTGGHTGYEQYF. The CDR3 DNA follows: TGTGCCAGCAGTATCACTACCGGGACAGGGGGACATACGGGATACGAGCAGTACTTC.